What follows describes a single T cell receptor beta chain. What it binds is not known. The data derive from a study of T cell responses to AZD1222 COVID-19 vaccine. Study-level findings and limits: Elevations in Spike-specific TCR breadth and depth followed administration of two AZD1222 doses.

Measured with immunoSEQ multiplex PCR; TCRdb has only the in-frame clones, and not every one. The sample has around 160,000 clones; 75% to 95% are singletons. The TCR originated in an adult in good health. The sequenced sample was peripheral blood, obtained on day 0 of AZD1222 vaccination.

The CDR3 DNA follows: TGTGCCACCAGTGACACGCTTCTCCCCCACGAGCAGTACTTC. Its protein product is CATSDTLLPHEQYF. The chain employs TRBV24-1 and TRBJ2-7; D unclear. CDR1 and CDR2 from the germline V gene are KGHDR and SFDVKD. CDR3 length: 14 amino acids. Trimming cost V 4 bases and J 5 bases, with 14 bases left between them.